This TCR beta chain derives from a study of radiotherapy plus CTLA-4 blockade in lung cancer. Overall study: An objective response was seen in roughly a sixth of patients, and disease control in about 31%.

Germline V gene data show CDR1 as SNHLY and CDR2 as FYNNEI. This CDR3 contains 16 residues. The ends lost 6 bases at V and 2 bases at J; junction bases unmatched: 9. Worth noting for this clone: The target antigen is unknown.

The study's findings and limits: Interferon-beta, together with early blood T cell clone dynamics, reportedly best predicted response. TCR clones from tumors expanded in blood after radiotherapy plus ipilimumab.

Some clones are missing from TCRdb's copy, which holds only in-frame ones; the method was immunoSEQ multiplex PCR. The sample lists tens of thousands of clones; approximately 70% were seen once. This chain connects TRBV2 to TRBJ2-5, with 10 bases fitting TRBD1. This material consisted of peripheral blood, taken from a patient treated with radiotherapy plus ipilimumab. The clonotype originates from a human donor with non-small cell lung cancer who had stable disease on radiotherapy plus ipilimumab. The CDR3 region is CASRGQGRSLQETQYF. CDR3 DNA: TGTGCCAGCAGGGGACAGGGGAGGTCCCTACAAGAGACCCAGTACTTC.